This TCR beta chain was found in a study of blood T cell repertoires in COVID-19. Study summary: Nucleic acid was either cDNA or gDNA, and it came from T cells, B-cell-depleted T cells, or PBMCs.

The CDR3 consists of 13 residues. With 3 bases removed from V and 4 bases from J, the gap between germline ends came to 9 bases. In the original workflow: Amplification of reference gene primers provided the estimated nucleated cell counts. Sequencing used immunoSEQ multiplex PCR; TCRdb keeps in-frame clones, though not all of them. V and J calls and clone size are given by that table; D and trimming were obtained from the DNA. The sample has 60,000 to 85,000 clones; about 90% are singletons. The sample was peripheral blood. The genes are TRBV12-3 or TRBV12-4 and TRBJ2-5; D is unclear. The clonotype originates from a woman of 80 years or more with active or convalescent COVID-19. CDR3 protein: CASSFGQAETQYF. Written as DNA, the CDR3 is TGTGCCAGCAGTTTTGGGCAAGCAGAGACCCAGTACTTC.